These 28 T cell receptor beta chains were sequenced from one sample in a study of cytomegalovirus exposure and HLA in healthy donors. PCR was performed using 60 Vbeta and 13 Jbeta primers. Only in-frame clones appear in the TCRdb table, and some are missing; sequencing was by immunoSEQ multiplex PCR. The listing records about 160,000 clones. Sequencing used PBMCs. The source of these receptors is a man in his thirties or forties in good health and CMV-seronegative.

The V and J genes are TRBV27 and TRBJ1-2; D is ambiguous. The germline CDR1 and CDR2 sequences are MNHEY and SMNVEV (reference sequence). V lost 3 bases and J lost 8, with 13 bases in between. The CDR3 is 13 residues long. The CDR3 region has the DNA TGTGCCAGCAGTTTCTTGAGGGATGGAGGCTACACCTTC. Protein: CASSFLRDGGYTF.

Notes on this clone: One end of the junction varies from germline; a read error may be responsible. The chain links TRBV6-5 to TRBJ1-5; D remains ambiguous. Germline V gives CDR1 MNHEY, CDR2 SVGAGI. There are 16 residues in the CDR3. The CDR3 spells CASSNSFSRGNQPQHF. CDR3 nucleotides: TGTGCCAGCAGTAACTCGTTTTCGAGGGGCAATCAGCCCCAGCATTTT.

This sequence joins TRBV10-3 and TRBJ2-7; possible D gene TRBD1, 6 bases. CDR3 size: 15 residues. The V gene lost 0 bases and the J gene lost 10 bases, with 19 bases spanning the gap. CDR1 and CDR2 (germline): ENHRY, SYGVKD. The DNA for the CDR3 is TGTGCCATCAGTGAGTCGAGCAGGGGACAATCCCGTCAGTACTTC. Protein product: CAISESSRGQSRQYF.

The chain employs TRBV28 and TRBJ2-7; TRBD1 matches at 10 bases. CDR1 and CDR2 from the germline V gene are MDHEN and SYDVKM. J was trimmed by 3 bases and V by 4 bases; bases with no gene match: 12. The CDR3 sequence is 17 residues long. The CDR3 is CASSSPGQGPPNYEQYF. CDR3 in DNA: TGTGCCAGCAGTTCACCGGGACAGGGGCCTCCAAACTACGAGCAGTACTTC. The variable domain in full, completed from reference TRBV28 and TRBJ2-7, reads DVKVTQSSRYLVKRTGEKVFLECVQDMDHENMFWYRQDPGLGLRLIYFSYDVKMKEKGDIPEGYSVSREKKERFSLILESASTNQTSMYLCASSSPGQGPPNYEQYFGPGTRLTVT.

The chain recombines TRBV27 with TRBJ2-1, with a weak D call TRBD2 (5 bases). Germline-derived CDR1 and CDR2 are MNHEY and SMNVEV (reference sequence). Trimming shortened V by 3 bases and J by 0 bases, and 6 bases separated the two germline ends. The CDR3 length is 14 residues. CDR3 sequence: CASSFGSSYNEQFF. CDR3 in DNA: TGTGCCAGCAGTTTTGGGAGCTCCTACAATGAGCAGTTCTTC.

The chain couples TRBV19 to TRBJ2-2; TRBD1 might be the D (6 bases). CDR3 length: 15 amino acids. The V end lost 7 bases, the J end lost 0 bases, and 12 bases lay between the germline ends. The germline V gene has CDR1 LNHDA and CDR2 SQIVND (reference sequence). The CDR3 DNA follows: TGTGCCAGTATTGGGACATTCACGAACACCGGGGAGCTGTTTTTT. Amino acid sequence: CASIGTFTNTGELFF.

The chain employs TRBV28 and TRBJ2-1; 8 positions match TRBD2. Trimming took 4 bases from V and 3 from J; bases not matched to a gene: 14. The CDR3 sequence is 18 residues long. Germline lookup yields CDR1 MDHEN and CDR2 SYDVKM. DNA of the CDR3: TGTGCCAGCAGTTCCCCAGGGTTTCAGCGGGAGTTCTACAATGAGCAGTTCTTC. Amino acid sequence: CASSSPGFQREFYNEQFF.

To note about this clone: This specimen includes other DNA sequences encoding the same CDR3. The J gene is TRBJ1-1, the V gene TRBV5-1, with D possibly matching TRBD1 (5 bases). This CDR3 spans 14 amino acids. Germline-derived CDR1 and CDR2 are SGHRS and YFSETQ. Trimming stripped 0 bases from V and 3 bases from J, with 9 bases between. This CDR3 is CASSLAGGYTEAFF. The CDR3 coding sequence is TGCGCCAGCAGCTTGGCCGGGGGTTACACTGAAGCTTTCTTT.

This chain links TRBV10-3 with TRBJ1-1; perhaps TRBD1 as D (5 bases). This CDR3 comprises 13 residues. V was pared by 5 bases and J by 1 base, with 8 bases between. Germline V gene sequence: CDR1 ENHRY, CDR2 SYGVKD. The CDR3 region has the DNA TGTGCCATCAGTAAAGACAGGAACACTGAAGCTTTCTTT. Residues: CAISKDRNTEAFF.

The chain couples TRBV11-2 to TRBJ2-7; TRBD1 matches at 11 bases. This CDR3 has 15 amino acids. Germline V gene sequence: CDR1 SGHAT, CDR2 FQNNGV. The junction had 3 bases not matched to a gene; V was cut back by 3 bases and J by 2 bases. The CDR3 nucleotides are TGTGCCAGCAGCTTGGGACAGGGGGTCCCCTACGAGCAGTACTTC. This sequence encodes CASSLGQGVPYEQYF. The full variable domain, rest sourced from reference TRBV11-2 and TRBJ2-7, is EAGVAQSPRYKIIEKRQSVAFWCNPISGHATLYWYQQILGQGPKLLIQFQNNGVVDDSQLPKDRFSAERLKGVDSTLKIQPAKLEDSAVYLCASSLGQGVPYEQYFGPGTRLTVT.

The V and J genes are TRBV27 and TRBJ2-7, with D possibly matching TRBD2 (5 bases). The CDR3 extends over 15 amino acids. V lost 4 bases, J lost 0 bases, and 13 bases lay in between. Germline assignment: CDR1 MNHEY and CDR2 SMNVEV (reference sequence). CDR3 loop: CASSSRGLSSYEQYF. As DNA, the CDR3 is TGTGCCAGCAGTTCCCGCGGGTTGAGCTCCTACGAGCAGTACTTC.

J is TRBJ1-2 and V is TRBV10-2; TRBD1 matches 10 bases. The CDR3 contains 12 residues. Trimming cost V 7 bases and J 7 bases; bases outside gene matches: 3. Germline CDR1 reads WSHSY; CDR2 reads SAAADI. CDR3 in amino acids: CASTRQGAGYTF. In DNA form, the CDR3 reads TGCGCCAGCACCCGACAGGGGGCTGGCTACACCTTC.

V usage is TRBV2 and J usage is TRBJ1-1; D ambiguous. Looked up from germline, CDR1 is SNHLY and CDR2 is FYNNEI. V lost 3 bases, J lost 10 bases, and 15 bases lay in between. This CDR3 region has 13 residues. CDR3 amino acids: CASSEAQYIGAFF. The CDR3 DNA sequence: TGTGCCAGCAGTGAGGCACAGTACATTGGAGCTTTCTTT.

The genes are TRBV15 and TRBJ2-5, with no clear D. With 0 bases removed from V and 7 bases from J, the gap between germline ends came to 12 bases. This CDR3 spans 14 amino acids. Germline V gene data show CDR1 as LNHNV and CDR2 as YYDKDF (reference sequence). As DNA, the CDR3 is TGTGCCACCAGCAGAGATAAGCCCCCCGGGACCCAGTACTTC. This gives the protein CATSRDKPPGTQYF.

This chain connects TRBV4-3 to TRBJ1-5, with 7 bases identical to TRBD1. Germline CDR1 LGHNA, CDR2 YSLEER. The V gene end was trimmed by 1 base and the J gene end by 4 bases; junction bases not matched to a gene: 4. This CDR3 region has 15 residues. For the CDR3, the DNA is TGCGCCAGCAGCCAAGCCGGGACAGTTAATCAGCCCCAGCATTTT. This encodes CASSQAGTVNQPQHF.

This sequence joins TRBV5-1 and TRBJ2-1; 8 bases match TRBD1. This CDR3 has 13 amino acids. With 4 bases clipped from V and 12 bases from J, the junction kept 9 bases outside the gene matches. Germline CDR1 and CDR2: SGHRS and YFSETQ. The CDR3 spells CASSIGTGEGQFF. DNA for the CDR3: TGCGCCAGCAGCATAGGGACAGGTGAAGGGCAGTTCTTC.

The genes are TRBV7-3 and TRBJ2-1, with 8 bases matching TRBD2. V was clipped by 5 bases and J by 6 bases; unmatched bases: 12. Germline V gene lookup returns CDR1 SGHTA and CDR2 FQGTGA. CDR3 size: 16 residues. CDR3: CASSPSRLAGTNEQFF. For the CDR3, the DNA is TGTGCCAGCAGCCCTTCCAGGCTAGCGGGCACCAATGAGCAGTTCTTC.

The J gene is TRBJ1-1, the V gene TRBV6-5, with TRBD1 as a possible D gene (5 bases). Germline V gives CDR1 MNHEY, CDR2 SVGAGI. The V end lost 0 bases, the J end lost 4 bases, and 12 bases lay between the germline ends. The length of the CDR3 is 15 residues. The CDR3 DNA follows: TGTGCCAGCAGTTACTCTTGGGGCGAGTTCACTGAAGCTTTCTTT. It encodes CASSYSWGEFTEAFF.

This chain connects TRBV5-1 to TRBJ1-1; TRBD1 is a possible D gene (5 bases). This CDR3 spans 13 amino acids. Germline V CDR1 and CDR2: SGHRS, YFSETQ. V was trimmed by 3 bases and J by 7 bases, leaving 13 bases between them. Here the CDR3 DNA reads TGCGCCAGCAGCTGGACGGGGGGAATTGAAGCTTTCTTT. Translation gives CASSWTGGIEAFF.

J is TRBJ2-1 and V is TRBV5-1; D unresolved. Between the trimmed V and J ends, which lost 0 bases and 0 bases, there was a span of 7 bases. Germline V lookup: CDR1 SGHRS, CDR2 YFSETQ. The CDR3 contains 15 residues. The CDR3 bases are TGCGCCAGCAGCTTGGTGGGCACCTCCTACAATGAGCAGTTCTTC. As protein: CASSLVGTSYNEQFF.

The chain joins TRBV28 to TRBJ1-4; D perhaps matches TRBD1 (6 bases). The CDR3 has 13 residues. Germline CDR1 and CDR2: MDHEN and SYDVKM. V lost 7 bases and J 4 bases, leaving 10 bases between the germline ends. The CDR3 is CASTTGLNEKLFF. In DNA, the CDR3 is TGTGCCAGCACGACAGGACTTAATGAAAAACTGTTTTTT.

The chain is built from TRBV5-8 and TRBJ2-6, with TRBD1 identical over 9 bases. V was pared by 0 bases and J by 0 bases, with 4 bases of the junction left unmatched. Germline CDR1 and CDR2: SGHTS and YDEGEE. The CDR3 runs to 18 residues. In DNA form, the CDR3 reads TGTGCCAGCAGCTTGGGGGACAGGGCTCTCTCTGGGGCCAACGTCCTGACTTTC. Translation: CASSLGDRALSGANVLTF.

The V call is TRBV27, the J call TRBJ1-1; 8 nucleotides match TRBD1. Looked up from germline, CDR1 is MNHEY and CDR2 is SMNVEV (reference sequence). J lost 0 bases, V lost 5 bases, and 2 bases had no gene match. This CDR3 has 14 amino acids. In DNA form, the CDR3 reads TGTGCCAGCAGTCGACAGGGGATGAACACTGAAGCTTTCTTT. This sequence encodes CASSRQGMNTEAFF.

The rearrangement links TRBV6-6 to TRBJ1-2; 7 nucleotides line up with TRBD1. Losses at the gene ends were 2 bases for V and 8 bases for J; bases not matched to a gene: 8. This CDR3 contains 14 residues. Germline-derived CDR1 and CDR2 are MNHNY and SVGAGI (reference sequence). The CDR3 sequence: CASSYTDDRDGYTF. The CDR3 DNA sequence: TGTGCCAGCAGTTACACCGACGACAGGGACGGCTACACCTTC.

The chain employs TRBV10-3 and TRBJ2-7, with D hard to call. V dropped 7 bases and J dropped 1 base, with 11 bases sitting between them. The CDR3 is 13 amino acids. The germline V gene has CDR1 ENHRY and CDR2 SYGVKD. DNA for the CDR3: TGTGCCATCACCGGTGCGGATTCCTACGAGCAGTACTTC. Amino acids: CAITGADSYEQYF.

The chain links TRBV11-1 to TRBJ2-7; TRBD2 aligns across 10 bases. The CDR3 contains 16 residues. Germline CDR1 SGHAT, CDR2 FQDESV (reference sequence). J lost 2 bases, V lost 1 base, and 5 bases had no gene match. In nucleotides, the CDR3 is TGTGCCAGCAGCTTAGAAAAACTAGCGGGGCCCTACGAGCAGTACTTC. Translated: CASSLEKLAGPYEQYF.

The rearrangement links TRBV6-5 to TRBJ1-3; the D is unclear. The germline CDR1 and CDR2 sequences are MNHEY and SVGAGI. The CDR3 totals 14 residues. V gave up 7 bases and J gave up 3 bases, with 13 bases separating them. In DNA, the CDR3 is TGTGCCAGCATGCCCTCGGGTGTTGGAAACACCATATATTTT. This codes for CASMPSGVGNTIYF.

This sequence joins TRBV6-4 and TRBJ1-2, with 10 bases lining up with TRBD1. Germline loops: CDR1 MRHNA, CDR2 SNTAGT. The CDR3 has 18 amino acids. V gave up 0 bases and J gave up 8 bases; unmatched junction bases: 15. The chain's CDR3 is CASSDSSTGGASSRGYTF. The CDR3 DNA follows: TGTGCCAGCAGTGACTCATCGACAGGGGGCGCTTCTAGTAGGGGCTACACCTTC.